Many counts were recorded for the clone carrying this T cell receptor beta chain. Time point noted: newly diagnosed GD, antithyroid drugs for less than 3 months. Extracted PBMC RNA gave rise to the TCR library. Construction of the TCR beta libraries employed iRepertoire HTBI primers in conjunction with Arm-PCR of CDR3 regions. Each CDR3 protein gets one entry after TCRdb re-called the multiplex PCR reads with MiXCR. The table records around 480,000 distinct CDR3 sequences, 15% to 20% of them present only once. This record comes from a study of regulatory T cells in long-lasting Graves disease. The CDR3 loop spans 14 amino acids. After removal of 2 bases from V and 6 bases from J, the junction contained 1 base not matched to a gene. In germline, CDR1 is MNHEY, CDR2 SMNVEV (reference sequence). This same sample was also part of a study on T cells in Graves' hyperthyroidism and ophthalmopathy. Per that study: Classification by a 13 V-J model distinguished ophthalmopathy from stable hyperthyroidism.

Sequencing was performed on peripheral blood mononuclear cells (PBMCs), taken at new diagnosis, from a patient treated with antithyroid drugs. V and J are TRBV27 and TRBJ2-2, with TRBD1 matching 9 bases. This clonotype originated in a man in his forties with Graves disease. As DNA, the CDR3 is TGTGCCAGCAGTTTAAACAGGGGGCCCGGGGAGCTGTTTTTT. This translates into CASSLNRGPGELFF.